This T cell receptor (beta chain) was obtained from a study of CXCR3-negative and CXCR3-positive naive CD8 T cells. The wider study: Collectively, the libraries yielded roughly 140 million TRB reads in total, at about 1.5 +/- 0.3 million per library.

Overall study results and limits: For the naive subsets, surface CD5 was similar, and TCR strength was inferred from TRB CDR3 properties.

Regarding this clonotype: Its cognate antigen is unknown.

The CDR3 runs 13 residues. The V gene's germline CDR1 is DFQATT and CDR2 SNEGSKA (reference sequence). UMI labels and 5' RACE were used to prepare the TRB cDNA libraries. TCRdb reprocessed the 5' RACE reads and keeps a single row for each CDR3 protein, giving no DNA. The specimen's table records roughly 26,000 distinct CDR3 sequences. Sorts performed in triplicate captured 300,000 or so cells each from every CD8+ T cell subset. The clonotype was recovered from a human donor in good health. Some clones in this sample may be carry-over from other donors' samples. Sequenced sample: naive CXCR3- CD8+ T cells from blood. This sample's subset: CD45RO-CCR7+CD27+CD95- naive CD8+ T cells lacking CXCR3 (TNR3-). The chain has TRBV20-1 and TRBJ2-3; checking the TCRdb D call of TRBD2 is not possible without DNA. CDR3 in amino acids: CSATGLNTDTQYF.